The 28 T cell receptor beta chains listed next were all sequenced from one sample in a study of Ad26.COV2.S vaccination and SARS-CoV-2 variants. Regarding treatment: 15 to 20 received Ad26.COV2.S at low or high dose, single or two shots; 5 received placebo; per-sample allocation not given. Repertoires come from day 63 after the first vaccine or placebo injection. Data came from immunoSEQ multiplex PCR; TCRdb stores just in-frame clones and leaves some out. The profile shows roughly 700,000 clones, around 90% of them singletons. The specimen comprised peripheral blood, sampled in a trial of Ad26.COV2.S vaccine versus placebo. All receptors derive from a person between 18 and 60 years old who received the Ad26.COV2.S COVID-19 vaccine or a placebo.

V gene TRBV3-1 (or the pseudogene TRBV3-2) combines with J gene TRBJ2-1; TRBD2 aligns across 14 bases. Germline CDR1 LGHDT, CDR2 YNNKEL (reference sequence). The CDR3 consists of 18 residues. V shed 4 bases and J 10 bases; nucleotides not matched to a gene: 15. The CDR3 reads CASSRAHPGLAGVREQFF. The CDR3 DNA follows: TGTGCCAGCAGCCGCGCACATCCGGGACTAGCGGGAGTGCGGGAGCAGTTCTTC.

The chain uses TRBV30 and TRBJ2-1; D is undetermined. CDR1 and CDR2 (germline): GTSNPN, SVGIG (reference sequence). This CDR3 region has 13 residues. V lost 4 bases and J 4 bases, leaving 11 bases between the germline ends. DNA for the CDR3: TGTGCCTGGAATGGTGGCAGTTACAATGAGCAGTTCTTC. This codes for CAWNGGSYNEQFF.

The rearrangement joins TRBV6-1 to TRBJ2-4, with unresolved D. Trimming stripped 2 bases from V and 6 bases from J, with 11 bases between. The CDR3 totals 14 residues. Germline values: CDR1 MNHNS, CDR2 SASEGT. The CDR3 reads CASSELATGNIQYF. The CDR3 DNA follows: TGTGCCAGCAGTGAACTGGCCACGGGAAACATTCAGTACTTC.

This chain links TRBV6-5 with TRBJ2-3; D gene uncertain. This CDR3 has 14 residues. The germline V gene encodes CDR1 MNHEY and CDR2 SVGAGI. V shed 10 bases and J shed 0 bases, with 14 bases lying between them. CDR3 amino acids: CAIRAVPSTDTQYF. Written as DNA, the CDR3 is TGTGCCATTAGAGCCGTTCCTAGCACAGATACGCAGTATTTT.

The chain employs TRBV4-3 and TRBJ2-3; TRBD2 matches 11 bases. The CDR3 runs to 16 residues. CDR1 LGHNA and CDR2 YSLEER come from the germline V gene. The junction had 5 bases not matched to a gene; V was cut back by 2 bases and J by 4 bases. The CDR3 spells CASSQFTSGGADTQYF. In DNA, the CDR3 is TGCGCCAGCAGCCAATTTACTAGCGGGGGAGCAGATACGCAGTATTTT.

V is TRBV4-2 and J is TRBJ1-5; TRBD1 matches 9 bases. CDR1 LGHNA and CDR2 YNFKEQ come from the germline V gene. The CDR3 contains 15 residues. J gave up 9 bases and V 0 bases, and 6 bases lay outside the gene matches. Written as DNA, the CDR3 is TGTGCCAGCAGCCAAGATTGGACAGGGGACTTGCCCCAGCATTTT. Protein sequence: CASSQDWTGDLPQHF.

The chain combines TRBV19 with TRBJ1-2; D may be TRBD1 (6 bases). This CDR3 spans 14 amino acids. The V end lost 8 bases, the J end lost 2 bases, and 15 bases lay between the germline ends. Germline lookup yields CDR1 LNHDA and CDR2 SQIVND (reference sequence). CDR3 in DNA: TGTGCCAGTGGATCTGGGGGGCGAAACTATGGCTACACCTTC. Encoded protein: CASGSGGRNYGYTF.

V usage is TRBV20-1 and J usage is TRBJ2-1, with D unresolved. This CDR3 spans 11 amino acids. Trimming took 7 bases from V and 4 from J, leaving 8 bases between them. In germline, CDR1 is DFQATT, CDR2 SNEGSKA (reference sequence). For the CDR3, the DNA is TGCAGTGGAGACACTTACAATGAGCAGTTCTTC. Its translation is CSGDTYNEQFF.

CDR3 DNA: TGTGCCAGCAGCTTTGACAGGGGCCGCGAGTACTTC. It specifies CASSFDRGREYF. V is TRBV5-4 and J is TRBJ2-7; 8 bases fit TRBD1. The germline CDR1 and CDR2 sequences are SGHNT and YYREEE (reference sequence). V shed 2 bases and J 11 bases; nucleotides not matched to a gene: 6. The CDR3 sequence is 12 residues long.

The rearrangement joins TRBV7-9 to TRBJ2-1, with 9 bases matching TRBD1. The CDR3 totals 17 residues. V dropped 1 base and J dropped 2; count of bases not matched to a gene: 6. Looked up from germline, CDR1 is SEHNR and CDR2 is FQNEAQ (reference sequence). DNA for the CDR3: TGTGCCAGCAGCTTAGAGTTGACAGGGGGAGCCTACAATGAGCAGTTCTTC. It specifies CASSLELTGGAYNEQFF.

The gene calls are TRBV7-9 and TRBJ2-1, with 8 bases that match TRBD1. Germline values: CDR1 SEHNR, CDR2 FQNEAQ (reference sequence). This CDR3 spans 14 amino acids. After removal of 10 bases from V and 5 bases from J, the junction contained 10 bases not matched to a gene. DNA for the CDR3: TGTGCCACCGCGTCAGGGGGCTTGAACAATGAGCAGTTCTTC. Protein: CATASGGLNNEQFF. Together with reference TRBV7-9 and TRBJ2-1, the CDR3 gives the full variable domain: DTGVSQNPRHKITKRGQNVTFRCDPISEHNRLYWYRQTLGQGPEFLTYFQNEAQLEKSRLLSDRFSAERPKGSFSTLEIQRTEQGDSAMYLCATASGGLNNEQFFGPGTRLTVL.

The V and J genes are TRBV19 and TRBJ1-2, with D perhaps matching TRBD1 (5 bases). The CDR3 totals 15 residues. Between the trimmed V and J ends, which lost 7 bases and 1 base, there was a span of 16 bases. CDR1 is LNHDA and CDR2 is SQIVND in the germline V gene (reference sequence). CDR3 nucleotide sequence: TGTGCCAGTACCCATCGTGGGGCCTATAACTATGGCTACACCTTC. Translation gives CASTHRGAYNYGYTF.

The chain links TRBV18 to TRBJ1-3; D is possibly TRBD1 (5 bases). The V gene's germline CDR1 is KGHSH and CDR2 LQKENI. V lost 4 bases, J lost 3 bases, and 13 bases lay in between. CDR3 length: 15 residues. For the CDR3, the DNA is TGTGCCAGCTCACTGGAAGGGGCGAGTGGAAACACCATATATTTT. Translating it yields CASSLEGASGNTIYF.

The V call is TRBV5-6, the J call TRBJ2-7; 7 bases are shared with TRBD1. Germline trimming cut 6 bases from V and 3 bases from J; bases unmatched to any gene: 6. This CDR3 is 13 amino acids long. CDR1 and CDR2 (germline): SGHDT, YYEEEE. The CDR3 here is CASIRRGHYEQYF. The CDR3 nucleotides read TGTGCCAGCATCCGAAGGGGGCACTACGAGCAGTACTTC.

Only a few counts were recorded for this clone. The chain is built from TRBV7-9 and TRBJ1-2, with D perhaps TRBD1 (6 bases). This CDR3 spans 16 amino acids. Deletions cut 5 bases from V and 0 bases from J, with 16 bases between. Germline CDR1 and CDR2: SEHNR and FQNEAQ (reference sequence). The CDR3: CASSLGTLNPNYGYTF. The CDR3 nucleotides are TGTGCCAGCAGCCTCGGGACACTAAATCCTAACTATGGCTACACCTTC.

As DNA, the CDR3 is TGTGCCAGTAGTTTCCGGCCCAACTATGGCTACACCTTC. Encoded protein: CASSFRPNYGYTF. V gene TRBV19 combines with J gene TRBJ1-2; no firm D call. V lost 5 bases, J lost 2 bases, and 9 bases lay in between. CDR3 length: 13 residues. Looked up from germline, CDR1 is LNHDA and CDR2 is SQIVND (reference sequence).

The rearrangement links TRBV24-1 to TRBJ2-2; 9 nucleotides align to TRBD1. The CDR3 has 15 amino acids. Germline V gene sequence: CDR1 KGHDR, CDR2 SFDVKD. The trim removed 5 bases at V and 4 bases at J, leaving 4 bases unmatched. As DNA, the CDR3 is TGTGCCACCAGTGGGACAGGGGACGTCACCGGGGAGCTGTTTTTT. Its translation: CATSGTGDVTGELFF.

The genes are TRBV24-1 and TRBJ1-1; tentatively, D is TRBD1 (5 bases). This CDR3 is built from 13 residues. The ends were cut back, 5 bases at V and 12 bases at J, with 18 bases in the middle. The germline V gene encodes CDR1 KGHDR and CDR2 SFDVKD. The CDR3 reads CATSGGVGDSTFF. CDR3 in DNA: TGTGCCACCAGTGGGGGCGTGGGGGATTCGACTTTCTTT.

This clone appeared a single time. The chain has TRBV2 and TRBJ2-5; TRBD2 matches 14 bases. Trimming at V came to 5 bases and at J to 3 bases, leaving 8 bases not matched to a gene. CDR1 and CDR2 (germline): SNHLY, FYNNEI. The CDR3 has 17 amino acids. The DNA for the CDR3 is TGTGCCAGCAGTAAGGGACTAGCGGGGGTTGTAGAAGAGACCCAGTACTTC. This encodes CASSKGLAGVVEETQYF.

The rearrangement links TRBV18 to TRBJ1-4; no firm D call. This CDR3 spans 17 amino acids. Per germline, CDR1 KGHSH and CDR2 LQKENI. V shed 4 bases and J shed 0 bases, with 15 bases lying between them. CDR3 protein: CASSRNSPGATNEKLFF. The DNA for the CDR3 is TGTGCCAGCTCACGAAACTCACCGGGAGCAACTAATGAAAAACTGTTTTTT.

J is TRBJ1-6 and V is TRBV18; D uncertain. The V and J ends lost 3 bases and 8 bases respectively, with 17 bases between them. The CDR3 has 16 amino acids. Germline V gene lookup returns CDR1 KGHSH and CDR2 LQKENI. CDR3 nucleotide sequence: TGTGCCAGCTCACCGACGAACCCAGTCGGGTATTCACCCCTCCACTTT. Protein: CASSPTNPVGYSPLHF.

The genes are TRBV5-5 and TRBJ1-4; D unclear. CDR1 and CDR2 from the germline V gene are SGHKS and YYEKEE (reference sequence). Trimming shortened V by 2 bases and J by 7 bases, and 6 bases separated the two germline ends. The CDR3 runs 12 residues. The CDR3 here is CASSFWAEKLFF. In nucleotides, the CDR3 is TGTGCCAGCAGCTTTTGGGCTGAAAAACTGTTTTTT. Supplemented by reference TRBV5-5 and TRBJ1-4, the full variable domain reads DAGVTQSPTHLIKTRGQQVTLRCSPISGHKSVSWYQQVLGQGPQFIFQYYEKEERGRGNFPDRFSARQFPNYSSELNVNALLLGDSALYLCASSFWAEKLFFGSGTQLSVL.

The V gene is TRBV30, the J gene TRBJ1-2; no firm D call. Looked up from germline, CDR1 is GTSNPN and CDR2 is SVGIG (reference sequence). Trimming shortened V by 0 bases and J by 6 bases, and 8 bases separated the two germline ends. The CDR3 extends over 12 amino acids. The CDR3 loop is CAWSVRRDGYTF. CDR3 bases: TGTGCCTGGAGTGTACGGAGGGATGGCTACACCTTC.

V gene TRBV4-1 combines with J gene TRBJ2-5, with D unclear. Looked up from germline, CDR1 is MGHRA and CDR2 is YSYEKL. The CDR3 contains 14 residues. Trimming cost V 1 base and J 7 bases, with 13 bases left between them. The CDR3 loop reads CASSQAADTGTQYF. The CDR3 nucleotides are TGCGCCAGCAGCCAAGCCGCAGACACTGGGACCCAGTACTTC.

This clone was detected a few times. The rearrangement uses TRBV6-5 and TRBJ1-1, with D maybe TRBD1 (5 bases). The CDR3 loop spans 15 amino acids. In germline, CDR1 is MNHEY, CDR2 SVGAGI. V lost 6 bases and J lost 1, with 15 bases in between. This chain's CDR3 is CASRTERTPNTEAFF. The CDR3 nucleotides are TGTGCCAGCAGAACCGAAAGGACACCGAACACTGAAGCTTTCTTT.

CDR3 sequence (DNA): TGTGCCAGCAGTGAAGGAGGGGTGAACACTGAAGCTTTCTTT. Residues: CASSEGGVNTEAFF. The chain employs TRBV6-4 and TRBJ1-1, with D tentatively TRBD1 (5 bases). The V and J ends lost 3 bases and 0 bases respectively, with 8 bases between them. From germline, CDR1 is MRHNA and CDR2 SNTAGT. The CDR3 runs 14 residues.

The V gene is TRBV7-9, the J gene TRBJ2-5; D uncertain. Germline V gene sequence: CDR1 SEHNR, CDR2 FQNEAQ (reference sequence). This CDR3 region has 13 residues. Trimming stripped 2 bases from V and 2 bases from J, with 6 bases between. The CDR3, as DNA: TGTGCCAGCAGCTTAATTTCTCAAGAGACCCAGTACTTC. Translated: CASSLISQETQYF.

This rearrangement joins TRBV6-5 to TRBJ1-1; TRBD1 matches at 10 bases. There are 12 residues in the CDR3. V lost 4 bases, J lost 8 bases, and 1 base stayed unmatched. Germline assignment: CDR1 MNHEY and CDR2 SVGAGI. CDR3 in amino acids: CASSWGQGEAFF. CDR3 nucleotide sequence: TGTGCCAGCAGTTGGGGACAGGGGGAAGCTTTCTTT.